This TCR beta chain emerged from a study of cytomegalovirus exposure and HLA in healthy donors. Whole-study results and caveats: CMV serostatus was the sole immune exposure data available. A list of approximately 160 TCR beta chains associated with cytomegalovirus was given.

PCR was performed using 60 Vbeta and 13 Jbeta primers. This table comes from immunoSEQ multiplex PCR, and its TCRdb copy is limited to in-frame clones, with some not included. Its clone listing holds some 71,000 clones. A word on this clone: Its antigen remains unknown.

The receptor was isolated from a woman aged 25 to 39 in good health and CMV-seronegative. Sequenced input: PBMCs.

Written as DNA, the CDR3 is TGCGCCAGCAGCTTAAAATTCGGACAGTCGAACACTGAAGCTTTCTTT. As protein: CASSLKFGQSNTEAFF. The rearrangement links TRBV5-1 to TRBJ1-1, with D tentatively TRBD1 (6 bases). CDR3 size: 16 residues. Germline V CDR1 and CDR2: SGHRS, YFSETQ. V lost 2 bases, J lost 1 base, and 15 bases lay in between.